These 30 T cell receptor beta chains were sequenced from one sample in a study of blood T cells in healthy people across ages. Alongside a J-beta primer mix, a sample-barcoded 5' primer served in a second PCR lasting roughly 6 to 12 cycles. TCRdb reanalysed the 5' RACE reads using MiXCR and keeps one entry per CDR3 protein. The sample consists of 1.4 million to 1.5 million distinct CDR3 sequences, approximately 38% of them appearing once. Sequencing input: blood. Source of these receptors: a woman between 18 and 29 years old in good health.

The table lists this clonotype with a few counts. This CDR3 is CASRMVGLTANYGYTF. In DNA form, the CDR3 reads TGTGCCAGCAGAATGGTCGGTCTAACTGCTAACTATGGCTACACCTTC. The genes are TRBV6-5 and TRBJ1-2, with D unclear. V lost 6 bases, J lost 0 bases, and 17 bases lay in between. Per germline, CDR1 MNHEY and CDR2 SVGAGI. The CDR3 is made up of 16 amino acids.

A note on this clonotype: The germline gene is not matched at one end of the junction; a read error may be the cause. The rearrangement uses TRBV5-1 and TRBJ2-3; D possibly corresponds to TRBD2 (5 bases). This CDR3 is built from 12 residues. The V gene's germline CDR1 is SGHRS and CDR2 YFSETQ. CDR3 protein: CASRLQEDTPYF. DNA for the CDR3: TGCGCCAGCAGACTCCAGGAGGATACGCCGTATTTT. The whole variable domain, remainder taken from reference TRBV5-1 and TRBJ2-3, is KAGVTQTPRYLIKTRGQQVTLSCSPISGHRSVSWYQQTPGQGLQFLFEYFSETQRNKGNFPGRFSGRQFSNSRSEMNVSTLELGDSALYLCASRLQEDTPYFGPGTRLTVL.

The chain links TRBV7-6 to TRBJ1-1; possible D gene TRBD1, 5 bases. The CDR3 runs to 14 residues. V was trimmed by 5 bases and J by 4 bases, leaving 14 bases between them. Looked up from germline, CDR1 is SGHVS and CDR2 is FNYEAQ. The CDR3 protein is CASSLQTAVTEAFF. The CDR3, as DNA: TGTGCCAGCAGCCTCCAGACAGCGGTCACTGAAGCTTTCTTT. Full variable domain (missing parts from reference TRBV7-6 and TRBJ1-1): GAGVSQSPRYKVTKRGQDVALRCDPISGHVSLYWYRQALGQGPEFLTYFNYEAQQDKSGLPNDRFSAERPEGSISTLTIQRTEQRDSAMYRCASSLQTAVTEAFFGQGTRLTVV.

The chain couples TRBV7-9 to TRBJ2-3; tentative D call: TRBD2 (6 bases). Per the germline V gene, CDR1 is SEHNR and CDR2 is FQNEAQ (reference sequence). The CDR3 loop spans 13 amino acids. The V end lost 9 bases, the J end lost 5 bases, and 15 bases lay between the germline ends. The CDR3 loop reads CARGPPGEDTQYF. The CDR3 DNA sequence: TGTGCCAGGGGTCCTCCGGGGGAAGATACGCAGTATTTT. Variable domain in full (rest from reference TRBV7-9 and TRBJ2-3): DTGVSQNPRHKITKRGQNVTFRCDPISEHNRLYWYRQTLGQGPEFLTYFQNEAQLEKSRLLSDRFSAERPKGSFSTLEIQRTEQGDSAMYLCARGPPGEDTQYFGPGTRLTVL.

This clonotype was counted at least ten times. One base away lies a much larger clone, so this may be a sequencing read error. The chain links TRBV20-1 to TRBJ2-1; 7 bases are shared with TRBD2. The end of the DNA is better explained by TRBJ2-7, so the J call may be wrong. The CDR3 runs 13 residues. The V gene's germline CDR1 is DFQATT and CDR2 SNEGSKA (reference sequence). The CDR3 spells CSLERGLYNEQYF. CDR3 sequence (DNA): TGCAGTTTGGAGCGGGGACTATACAATGAGCAGTACTTC.

This chain joins TRBV27 and TRBJ2-7; perhaps TRBD1 as D (5 bases). Germline CDR1 and CDR2: MNHEY and SMNVEV (reference sequence). There are 14 residues in the CDR3. The V and J ends lost 2 bases and 6 bases respectively, with 14 bases between them. CDR3 residues: CASSLIGAEGEQYF. The CDR3 coding sequence is TGTGCCAGCAGTTTAATAGGGGCGGAAGGCGAGCAGTACTTC.

This sequence joins TRBV9 and TRBJ2-7; TRBD1 agrees at 7 bases. CDR3 size: 15 residues. With V trimmed by 5 bases and J by 2 bases, 10 bases remained unmatched. Looked up from germline, CDR1 is SGDLS and CDR2 is YYNGEE. CDR3 sequence (DNA): TGTGCCAGCAGTAAACGGGACAGTAAAACCTACGAGCAGTACTTC. This sequence encodes CASSKRDSKTYEQYF.

Remarks on this clonotype: The CDR3 carries no conserved terminal phenylalanine or tryptophan, so it likely arises from a read error. This chain joins TRBV4-1 and TRBJ2-7, with a tentative D call TRBD2 (5 bases). The CDR3 extends over 15 amino acids. Trimming removed 8 bases from V and 0 bases from J, with 17 bases in between. Per the germline V gene, CDR1 is MGHRA and CDR2 is YSYEKL. The CDR3 spells CASGRADSSSYEQYL. The DNA of the CDR3 is TGCGCCAGCGGAAGGGCGGACTCCAGCTCCTACGAGCAGTACTTG.

CDR3 bases: TGTGCCAGCAGTGAGGGGGTTGCTGGGGCCAACGTCCTGACTTTC. Translated, it gives CASSEGVAGANVLTF. This rearrangement joins TRBV25-1 to TRBJ2-6; D possibly matches TRBD1 or TRBD2 (5 bases each). This CDR3 region has 15 residues. V gave up 3 bases and J gave up 2 bases, with 8 bases separating them. The V gene's germline CDR1 is MGHDK and CDR2 SYGVNS.

The chain carries TRBV9 and TRBJ2-7; D is uncertain. Germline-derived CDR1 and CDR2 are SGDLS and YYNGEE. Deletions cut 0 bases from V and 6 bases from J, with 16 bases between. This CDR3 is 15 amino acids long. The CDR3 bases are TGTGCCAGCAGCGTAGAATTTTGGGAAGGAACCGAGCAGTACTTC. This gives the protein CASSVEFWEGTEQYF.

This clonotype came up many times. The chain combines TRBV4-2 with TRBJ1-2; no clear D. The V gene's germline CDR1 is LGHNA and CDR2 YNFKEQ. This CDR3 comprises 14 residues. Trimming cost V 0 bases and J 6 bases, with 11 bases left between them. DNA of the CDR3: TGTGCCAGCAGCCAAGATCTGGCTTCTCATGGCTACACCTTC. It specifies CASSQDLASHGYTF.

This clonotype has only a few counts. The chain has TRBV28 and TRBJ2-5; perhaps TRBD2 as D (6 bases). Trimming shortened V by 4 bases and J by 5 bases, and 11 bases separated the two germline ends. The CDR3 is 13 residues long. The V gene's germline CDR1 is MDHEN and CDR2 SYDVKM. The DNA for the CDR3 is TGTGCCAGCAGTTGGGACTTTGGGGAGACCCAGTACTTC. This codes for CASSWDFGETQYF.

The J gene is TRBJ1-2, the V gene TRBV6-6, with a weak D call TRBD1 (5 bases). With 3 bases removed from V and 2 bases from J, the gap between germline ends came to 13 bases. This CDR3 is 15 amino acids long. CDR1 and CDR2 (germline): MNHNY, SVGAGI (reference sequence). The CDR3 sequence is CASSYPGGGNYGYTF. CDR3 coding DNA: TGTGCCAGCAGTTATCCGGGCGGGGGAAACTATGGCTACACCTTC.

CDR3 sequence: CASSHGNLSPLHF. The CDR3 coding sequence is TGTGCCAGCAGCCACGGAAACCTATCACCCCTCCACTTT. V gene TRBV3-1 combines with J gene TRBJ1-6, with unresolved D. The V and J ends lost 3 bases and 10 bases respectively, with 10 bases between them. The CDR3 extends over 13 amino acids. CDR1 is LGHDT, CDR2 YNNKEL, per germline (reference sequence).

This clonotype was found a few times. The chain uses TRBV6-5 and TRBJ2-7; 9 bases map to TRBD1. The CDR3 length is 15 residues. The V and J ends lost 5 bases and 2 bases, in that order; junction bases with no gene match: 7. Germline V gene sequence: CDR1 MNHEY, CDR2 SVGAGI. CDR3 amino acids: CASSKDRGLTYEQYF. The CDR3 DNA reads TGTGCCAGCAGTAAGGACAGGGGACTTACCTACGAGCAGTACTTC.

The chain carries TRBV3-1 and TRBJ2-7; D unclear. The length of the CDR3 is 14 residues. Deletions cut 1 base from V and 7 bases from J, with 14 bases between. Germline V gene lookup returns CDR1 LGHDT and CDR2 YNNKEL (reference sequence). The CDR3 region is CASSQVGPSNEQYF. CDR3 nucleotides: TGTGCCAGCAGCCAAGTAGGCCCTTCCAATGAGCAGTACTTC.

The V gene is TRBV20-1, the J gene TRBJ1-1, with unresolved D. The germline V gene encodes CDR1 DFQATT and CDR2 SNEGSKA (reference sequence). CDR3 size: 13 residues. The V and J ends lost 3 bases and 3 bases respectively, with 11 bases between them. The chain's CDR3 is CSARAGFDTEAFF. The CDR3 DNA sequence: TGCAGTGCTAGGGCCGGGTTCGACACTGAAGCTTTCTTT.

This clonotype was detected only a few times. This chain links TRBV27 with TRBJ2-7; 8 bases align to TRBD2. The V segment lost 6 bases and the J segment 3 bases; nucleotides outside the gene matches: 4. Germline CDR1 reads MNHEY; CDR2 reads SMNVEV (reference sequence). This CDR3 is built from 13 residues. CDR3 nucleotide sequence: TGTGCCAGCAGCCGAGCGGGAGTCTACGAGCAGTACTTC. This sequence encodes CASSRAGVYEQYF.

V and J are TRBV6-5 and TRBJ2-1; D is unresolved. Trimming stripped 5 bases from V and 10 bases from J, with 21 bases between. This CDR3 has 15 residues. Germline lookup yields CDR1 MNHEY and CDR2 SVGAGI. The CDR3 DNA sequence: TGTGCCAGCAGTGAAACGGGTCTAGTAAAATGGGAGCAGTTCTTC. Translated, it gives CASSETGLVKWEQFF.

This sequence joins TRBV10-3 and TRBJ1-1; D perhaps matches TRBD1 (6 bases). The germline V gene has CDR1 ENHRY and CDR2 SYGVKD. V was cut by 7 bases and J by 0 bases, with 18 bases left in between. The CDR3 has 16 amino acids. CDR3 protein: CAIKGGLKSLNTEAFF. As DNA, the CDR3 is TGTGCCATCAAGGGGGGGCTCAAGTCCCTGAACACTGAAGCTTTCTTT.

This clonotype was found a few times. The chain links TRBV3-1 to TRBJ2-5; 12 bases fit TRBD2. The CDR3 covers 17 residues. From germline, CDR1 is LGHDT and CDR2 YNNKEL (reference sequence). The junction had 7 bases not matched to a gene; V was cut back by 4 bases and J by 1 base. CDR3 DNA: TGTGCCAGCAGCCGCCGACTAGCGGGAGAGGCCCAAGAGACCCAGTACTTC. It encodes CASSRRLAGEAQETQYF.

This clonotype turned up a few times. The J gene is TRBJ2-7, the V gene TRBV29-1; a possible D gene is TRBD2 (5 bases). Germline V gives CDR1 SQVTM, CDR2 ANQGSEA. The CDR3 consists of 14 residues. V lost 3 bases and J 2 bases, leaving 14 bases between the germline ends. The CDR3 DNA reads TGCAGCGTTGATAAGGCGGGCTCAGCCTACGAGCAGTACTTC. Translated: CSVDKAGSAYEQYF.

V usage is TRBV6-2 or TRBV6-3 and J usage is TRBJ2-7; TRBD1 matches at 9 bases. Germline V CDR1 and CDR2: MNHEY, SVGEGT. This CDR3 region has 16 residues. V lost 0 bases, J lost 7 bases, and 10 bases stayed unmatched. CDR3 in DNA: TGTGCCAGCAGTTACTCGATTGGACAGGGGCTCCCGGAGCAGTACTTC. Protein sequence: CASSYSIGQGLPEQYF.

The rearrangement uses TRBV6-5 and TRBJ2-5; D is uncertain. Per the germline V gene, CDR1 is MNHEY and CDR2 is SVGAGI. The V end was cut by 4 bases, the J end by 1 base, with 7 bases between. The CDR3 is 13 residues long. This CDR3 reads CASSSATQETQYF. The CDR3, as DNA: TGTGCCAGCAGTTCTGCTACCCAAGAGACCCAGTACTTC.

The CDR3 DNA reads TGTGCCAGCAGTTTAAGAGGCTCGTCCGGGGAGCTGTTTTTT. This sequence encodes CASSLRGSSGELFF. This chain joins TRBV6-2 or TRBV6-3 and TRBJ2-2; the D is unclear. Trimming left V 4 bases short and J 6 bases short, with 12 bases between. This CDR3 has 14 residues. Germline-derived CDR1 and CDR2 are MNHEY and SVGEGT.

Here the CDR3 reads CSARDLEAANTEAFF. CDR3 coding DNA: TGCAGTGCTAGAGATCTTGAGGCTGCGAACACTGAAGCTTTCTTT. The chain carries TRBV20-1 and TRBJ1-1; unclear D gene. The germline CDR1 and CDR2 sequences are DFQATT and SNEGSKA (reference sequence). The CDR3 is 15 residues long. V was trimmed by 0 bases and J by 1 base, leaving 12 bases between them.

CDR3 DNA sequence: TGCGCCAGCAGCTTGGCCTGGAGCCCCCAAGGCTACGAGCAGTACTTC. It translates to CASSLAWSPQGYEQYF. The V call is TRBV5-1, the J call TRBJ2-5; D not certain. The DNA end is more similar to TRBJ2-7, so the J call may be wrong. This CDR3 is built from 16 residues. The germline V gene has CDR1 SGHRS and CDR2 YFSETQ.

This clonotype has only a few counts. The chain has TRBV20-1 and TRBJ2-5; D could derive from TRBD1 or TRBD2 (6 bases each). Trimming took 6 bases from V and 3 from J, leaving 23 bases between them. There are 16 residues in the CDR3. The V gene's germline CDR1 is DFQATT and CDR2 SNEGSKA (reference sequence). Written as DNA, the CDR3 is TGCAGTGCCCTAGAGAGAGGGGGGACAAATGAAGAGACCCAGTACTTC. It is translated as CSALERGGTNEETQYF.

The chain has TRBV6-1 and TRBJ2-7; D is perhaps TRBD1 or TRBD2 (5 bases each). The germline gives CDR1 MNHNS, CDR2 SASEGT. CDR3 length equals 11 residues. The germline V and J ends were trimmed by 9 bases and 7 bases, with 13 bases remaining between them. CDR3: CARGDAWEQYF. In DNA, the CDR3 is TGTGCCAGAGGGGACGCCTGGGAGCAGTACTTC.

The chain links TRBV12-3 or TRBV12-4 to TRBJ1-2; D may be TRBD1 (6 bases). V was shortened by 6 bases and J by 3 bases, with 14 bases between the two germline ends. The CDR3 sequence is 14 residues long. The CDR3 nucleotides are TGTGCCAGCAGCCCATGGGGGCGGGACTATGGCTACACCTTC. This encodes CASSPWGRDYGYTF.